This TCR beta chain appears in the sequencing data of a study of cytomegalovirus exposure and HLA in healthy donors. Findings and caveats of the study: Productive status was seen about 87% or about 30% of the time for most TCR beta V segments in an earlier analysis.

CDR1 is SGHRS and CDR2 is YFSETQ in the germline V gene. This CDR3 spans 15 amino acids. Trimming took off 0 bases at V and 3 bases at J, with 10 bases between the two ends. This clone was found a few times. As yet, its antigen is unknown. Researchers ran the PCR with 60 Vbeta and 13 Jbeta primers. Only in-frame clones appear in the TCRdb table, and some are missing; sequencing was by immunoSEQ multiplex PCR. Among 150,000 to 200,000 clones, roughly 13% were seen once, and the ten largest hold approximately 7.8%. Sequences were obtained from PBMCs. The rearrangement uses TRBV5-1 and TRBJ1-5; tentatively, D is TRBD1 (5 bases). The sequence came from a middle-aged man in good health and CMV-seropositive. The DNA for the CDR3 is TGCGCCAGCAGCTTGGGGGGCAGTAACAATCAGCCCCAGCATTTT. This codes for CASSLGGSNNQPQHF.